This T cell receptor (beta chain) stems from a study of cytomegalovirus exposure and HLA in healthy donors. Across the study: In an earlier analysis, 117 million unique TCR beta sequences were found from approximately 190 million T cells. Study findings and constraints: Analyzed later, most CMV-associated TCR beta chains appeared HLA-restricted.

Use of 60 Vbeta and 13 Jbeta primers characterized the PCR. Some clones are missing from TCRdb's copy, which holds only in-frame ones; the method was immunoSEQ multiplex PCR. The sample consists of 100,000 to 150,000 clones, over 60% of them appearing once. Only a few counts were recorded for this clone. Its antigen remains unknown. These donors, healthy bone marrow donors, were studied. The sequenced sample consisted of PBMCs. This receptor was identified in a woman aged 55-70 years in good health and CMV-seronegative.

The CDR3 coding sequence is TGCGCCAGCAGCTTGGCAGGGCTCGACGGCTACACCTTC. Protein product: CASSLAGLDGYTF. This rearrangement joins TRBV5-1 to TRBJ1-2; D possibly corresponds to TRBD1 (5 bases). CDR3 length: 13 amino acids. Looked up from germline, CDR1 is SGHRS and CDR2 is YFSETQ. Trimming took off 0 bases at V and 8 bases at J, with 11 bases between the two ends.